This TCR beta chain was documented in a study of sequential checkpoint blockade in melanoma. Study details: After both sequences, patients received maintenance nivolumab.

Stated treatment: randomized to nivolumab then ipilimumab (arm A) or the reverse (arm B). No patient had prior DNA-damaging chemotherapy. PBMC sorting kept live CD3+CD8+ cells without CD19 or CD56. Germline V lookup: CDR1 SEHNR, CDR2 FQNEAQ (reference sequence). V dropped 2 bases and J dropped 1 base, with 6 bases sitting between them. The CDR3 runs to 13 residues. TCRdb's table, derived via immunoSEQ multiplex PCR, lists solely in-frame clones and lacks some. The table shows approximately 3,600 clones, with about three fifths occurring only once. By share, this clone counts as medium-sized. The TCR originated in a human donor with melanoma. The specimen comprised CD8+ T cells sorted from blood (inferred from file names), sampled from a patient given nivolumab and ipilimumab in sequence. The chain joins TRBV7-9 to TRBJ2-7; D not resolved. The CDR3 DNA reads TGTGCCAGCAGCTTAACTCAATCCTACGAGCAGTACTTC. It codes for CASSLTQSYEQYF.